The clone carrying this T cell receptor beta chain was detected ten times or more. What it binds is unknown. Specified time point: newly diagnosed GD, antithyroid drugs for less than 3 months. PBMCs were the source of the RNA used for TCR sequencing. The data stem from a study of regulatory T cells in long-lasting Graves disease. Study summary: Freshly diagnosed Graves' patients had used antithyroid drugs for under 3 months.

Trimming took 5 bases from V and 4 from J; bases not matched to a gene: 10. There are 15 residues in the CDR3. CDR1 is SGHTA and CDR2 is FQGNSA in the germline V gene. Building of the TCR beta libraries involved iRepertoire HTBI primers and Arm-PCR of CDR3 regions. TCRdb itself ran the multiplex PCR reads through MiXCR, one entry per CDR3 protein. The table records roughly 500,000 distinct CDR3 sequences, approximately 12% of them present only once. General observations from the study: Persistent patients shared 2,500 to 3,000 public clonotypes among themselves. Newly diagnosed patients shared fewer, at nearly 1,000.

The sample was also reused in another study, on T cells in Graves' hyperthyroidism and ophthalmopathy. That source adds: Uncontrolled infection, other autoimmune disease, pregnancy or lactation led to exclusion.

The sequence derives from a man aged 25 to 45 with Graves disease. The J gene is TRBJ1-1, the V gene TRBV7-2; 7 bases fit TRBD1. This material consisted of peripheral blood mononuclear cells (PBMCs), taken at new diagnosis, from a patient treated with antithyroid drugs. CDR3 protein: CASSVRQGSLTEAFF. Written as DNA, the CDR3 is TGTGCCAGCAGCGTCAGACAGGGCTCCCTCACTGAAGCTTTCTTT.